The source of this TCR beta chain is a study of T cells after yellow fever vaccination (dated by TCRdb to about 2019). With regard to the full study: The SMART-Seq v4 Ultra Low Input RNA kit was used to prepare libraries from fractions with low cell numbers. To track T-cell clones before and after primary and booster YFV17D yellow fever vaccination, bulk TCR alpha and beta repertoires were sequenced longitudinally. Two healthy male donors, one aged 18 to 30 and one aged 30 to 40 years, made up the cohort. Blood samples were taken at several timepoints before and after primary and secondary immunization, and bulk PBMC replicates and cell subsets were isolated. Beyond this particular receptor, the publication reports: Compared with the primary T-cell response, the secondary T-cell response was weaker but faster, peaking on day 5 rather than day 15. Because abundant contaminating clonotypes from the bulk population could be contained in FACS-sorted repertoires, computational filtering was required. Because the study included only two donors, the extent to which the findings can be generalized is limited. A small share of clonotypes was detected in both CD4 and CD8 compartments, with the overlap likely arising from convergent recombination. Most clones expanded after primary vaccination were re-detected after the booster (around 96% of CD4 and 80% to 90% of CD8), suggesting broad memory maintenance.

This clonotype was observed at least ten times. This clone's antigen is unknown. Within one base of it there is no much larger clone, and no base qualities were kept. The sample's treatment or condition label, decoded: live attenuated yellow fever vaccine strain. At each blood-draw timepoint, two biological replicates of bulk PBMCs were collected. PBMCs were isolated from peripheral blood using a standard Ficoll-Paque protocol. TriZol was used to extract RNA from bulk PBMCs, from CD4 and CD8 fractions, and from dextramer-positive and dextramer-negative fractions. TCR cDNA was synthesized by 5'RACE template switching, which introduced a universal primer site and unique molecular identifiers. Priming for cDNA synthesis came from both the TCR alpha and TCR beta constant segments. Library amplification involved two PCR steps, and the second step added sample barcodes and sequencing adapters. Sequencing of libraries was performed on Illumina HiSeq 2500 (2x100 bp) or NovaSeq (2x150 bp). The study's processing was this. Reads were demultiplexed and collapsed into UMI consensus sequences with MIGEC, and V(D)J alignment was performed with MiXCR. Vaccine-responding clonotypes were identified with edgeR using replicate PBMC samples, with FDR below 0.01 and a log2 fold change above 5 up to day 15 being required. Each bulk clonotype was labeled CD4 or CD8 based on which sequenced repertoire, CD4 or CD8, contained the clonotype at higher abundance. Clones were called with MiXCR by TCRdb after fastp trimmed the public reads at Q25, and only in-frame beta chains were retained. Identical CDR3 protein sequences are pooled into one entry, listed with their most common genes and DNA. V and J calls and clone size were set by TCRdb, not the authors. The sample yields some 600,000 distinct CDR3 sequences; about 12% were counted once. The ten largest clones take up about 15% of the sample.

CDR1 and CDR2 were assigned from the germline V gene as MDHEN and SYDVKM. V is shortened by 6 bases, J by 2 bases, and the region joining them spans 4 bases. Taken from cysteine to phenylalanine, the CDR3 has 11 residues. Only the CDR3 portion is preserved as DNA: 33 bases, with reading frame beginning at the first base. The chain was built from TRBV28 and TRBJ2-5; the D gene remains uncertain. Specimen: PBMCs, collected on the day of the yellow fever booster vaccination. The receptor comes from a man aged 25 to 40 who received the YFV17D yellow fever vaccine. The encoded CDR3 is CASRVQETQYF. The DNA sequence follows: TGTGCCAGCAGGGTTCAAGAGACCCAGTACTTC.